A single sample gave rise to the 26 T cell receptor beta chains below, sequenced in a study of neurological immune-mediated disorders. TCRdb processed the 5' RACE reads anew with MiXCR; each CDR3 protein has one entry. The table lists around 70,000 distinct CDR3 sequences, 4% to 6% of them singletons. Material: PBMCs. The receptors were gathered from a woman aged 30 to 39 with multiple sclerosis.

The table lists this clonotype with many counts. CDR3 nucleotide sequence: TGCGCCAGCAGCTTGAGTTATCCGGGTACTAGCACAGATACGCAGTATTTT. Amino acids: CASSLSYPGTSTDTQYF. The chain is built from TRBV5-1 and TRBJ2-3, with D hard to call. V lost 1 base and J 0 bases, leaving 15 bases between the germline ends. CDR3 length: 17 residues. Germline V gene data show CDR1 as SGHRS and CDR2 as YFSETQ.

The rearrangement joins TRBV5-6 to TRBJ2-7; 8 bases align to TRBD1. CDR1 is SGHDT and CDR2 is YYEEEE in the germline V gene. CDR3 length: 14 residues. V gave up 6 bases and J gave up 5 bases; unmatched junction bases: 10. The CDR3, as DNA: TGTGCCAGCACCCGCCGGACAGGGAGGAACGAGCAGTACTTC. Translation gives CASTRRTGRNEQYF.

The CDR3 loop is CASSVERGSTDTQYF. The CDR3 coding sequence is TGTGCCAGCAGCGTCGAAAGGGGTAGCACAGATACGCAGTATTTT. This chain uses TRBV27 with TRBJ2-3, with a weak D call TRBD1 (5 bases). CDR3 length equals 15 residues. V was trimmed by 6 bases and J by 0 bases, leaving 13 bases between them. Looked up from germline, CDR1 is MNHEY and CDR2 is SMNVEV (reference sequence).

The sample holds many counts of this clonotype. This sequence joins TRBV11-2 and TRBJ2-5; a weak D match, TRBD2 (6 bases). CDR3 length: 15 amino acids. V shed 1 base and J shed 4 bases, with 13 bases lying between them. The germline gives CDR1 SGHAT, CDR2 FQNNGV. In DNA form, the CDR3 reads TGTGCCAGCAGCTTAGGGGCGGGTAGCGGAGAGACCCAGTACTTC. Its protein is CASSLGAGSGETQYF.

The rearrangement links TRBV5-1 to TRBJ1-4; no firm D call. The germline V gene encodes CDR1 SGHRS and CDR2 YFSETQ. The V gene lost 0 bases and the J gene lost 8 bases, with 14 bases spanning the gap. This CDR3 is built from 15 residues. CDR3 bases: TGCGCCAGCAGCTTGGGGTATAACCTCGGGGAAAAACTGTTTTTT. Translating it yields CASSLGYNLGEKLFF.

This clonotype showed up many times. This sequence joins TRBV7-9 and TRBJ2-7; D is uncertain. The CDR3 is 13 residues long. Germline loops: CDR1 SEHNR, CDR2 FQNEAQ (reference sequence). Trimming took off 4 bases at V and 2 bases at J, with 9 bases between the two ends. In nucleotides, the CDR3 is TGTGCCAGCAGCTCAAAAGGCCCCTACGAGCAGTACTTC. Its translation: CASSSKGPYEQYF.

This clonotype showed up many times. The CDR3 spells CASSQTGDPNYGYTF. CDR3 sequence (DNA): TGCGCCAGCAGCCAGACGGGGGACCCTAACTATGGCTACACCTTC. The gene calls are TRBV5-1 and TRBJ1-2, with D possibly TRBD1 on 5 matching bases. Between the trimmed V and J ends, which lost 4 bases and 0 bases, there was a span of 13 bases. CDR3 length equals 15 residues. Per the germline V gene, CDR1 is SGHRS and CDR2 is YFSETQ. The full variable domain, with the rest looked up from reference TRBV5-1 and TRBJ1-2, is KAGVTQTPRYLIKTRGQQVTLSCSPISGHRSVSWYQQTPGQGLQFLFEYFSETQRNKGNFPGRFSGRQFSNSRSEMNVSTLELGDSALYLCASSQTGDPNYGYTFGSGTRLTVV.

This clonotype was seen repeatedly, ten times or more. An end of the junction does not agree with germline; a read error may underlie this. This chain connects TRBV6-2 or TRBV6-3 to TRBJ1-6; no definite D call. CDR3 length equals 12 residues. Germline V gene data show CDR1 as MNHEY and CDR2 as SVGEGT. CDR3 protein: CASSNPVSPLNF. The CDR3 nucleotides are TGTGCCAGCAGTAACCCGGTTTCACCCCTCAACTTT.

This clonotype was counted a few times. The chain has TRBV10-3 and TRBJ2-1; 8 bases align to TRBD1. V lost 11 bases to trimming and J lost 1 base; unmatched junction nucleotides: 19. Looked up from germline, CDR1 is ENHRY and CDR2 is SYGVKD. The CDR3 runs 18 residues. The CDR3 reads CAARTGNPFERSYNEQFF. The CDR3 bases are TGTGCCGCTAGGACAGGGAATCCTTTCGAGAGATCCTACAATGAGCAGTTCTTC.

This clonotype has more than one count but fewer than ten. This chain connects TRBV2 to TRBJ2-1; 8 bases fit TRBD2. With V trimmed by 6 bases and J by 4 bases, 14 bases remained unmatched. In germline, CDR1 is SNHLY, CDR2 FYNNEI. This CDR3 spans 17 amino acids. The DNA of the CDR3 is TGTGCCAGCAGCGGAGCAGCAAAGCGGGGGATATACAATGAGCAGTTCTTC. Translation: CASSGAAKRGIYNEQFF.

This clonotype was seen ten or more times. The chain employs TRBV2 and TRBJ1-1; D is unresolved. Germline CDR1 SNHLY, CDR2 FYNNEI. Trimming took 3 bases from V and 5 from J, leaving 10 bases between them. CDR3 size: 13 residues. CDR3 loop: CASSEVAKTEAFF. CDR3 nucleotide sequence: TGTGCCAGCAGTGAGGTGGCTAAGACTGAAGCTTTCTTT.

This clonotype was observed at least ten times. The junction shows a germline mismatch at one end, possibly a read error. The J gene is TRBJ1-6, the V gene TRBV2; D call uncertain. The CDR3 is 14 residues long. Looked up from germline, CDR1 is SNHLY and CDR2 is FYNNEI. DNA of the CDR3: TGTGCCAGCAGTGAAGCAGGGAGGGATTCACCCCTCAACTTT. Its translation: CASSEAGRDSPLNF.

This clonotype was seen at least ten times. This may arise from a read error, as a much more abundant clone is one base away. Here the CDR3 reads CASRESPKNTEAFF. The CDR3 coding sequence is TGTGCCAGCAGAGAAAGTCCAAAGAACACTGAAGCTTTCTTT. The J gene is TRBJ1-1, the V gene TRBV2; D remains unclear. This CDR3 is built from 14 residues. Germline CDR1 and CDR2: SNHLY and FYNNEI. V was cut by 6 bases and J by 1 base, with 12 bases left in between.

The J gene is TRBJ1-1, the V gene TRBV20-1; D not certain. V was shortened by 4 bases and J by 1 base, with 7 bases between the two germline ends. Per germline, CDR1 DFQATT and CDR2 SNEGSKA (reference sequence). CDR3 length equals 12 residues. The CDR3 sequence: CSAKNPNTEAFF. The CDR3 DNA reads TGCAGTGCTAAAAACCCGAACACTGAAGCTTTCTTT.

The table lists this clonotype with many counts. CDR3 residues: CSARGTSGEETQYF. The CDR3, as DNA: TGCAGTGCTAGAGGGACTAGCGGGGAGGAGACCCAGTACTTC. The V gene is TRBV20-1, the J gene TRBJ2-5, with TRBD2 matching over 12 bases. The CDR3 length is 14 residues. The J segment lost 5 bases and the V segment lost 1 base, leaving 2 bases of the junction unmatched. CDR1 and CDR2 from the germline V gene are DFQATT and SNEGSKA (reference sequence).

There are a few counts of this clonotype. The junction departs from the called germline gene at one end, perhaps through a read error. The CDR3: CAISQDRNQPQNF. DNA of the CDR3: TGTGCCATCAGTCAGGACCGCAATCAGCCCCAGAATTTT. The chain is built from TRBV10-3 and TRBJ1-5; no clear D. Germline CDR1 reads ENHRY; CDR2 reads SYGVKD. This CDR3 is 13 amino acids long.

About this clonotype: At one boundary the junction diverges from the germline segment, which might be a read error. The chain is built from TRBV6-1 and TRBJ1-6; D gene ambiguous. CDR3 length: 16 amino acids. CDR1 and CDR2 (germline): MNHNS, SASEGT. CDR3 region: CASLGERVSYNSPLNF. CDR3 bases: TGTGCCAGCCTTGGGGAGCGGGTCTCCTATAATTCACCCCTCAACTTT.

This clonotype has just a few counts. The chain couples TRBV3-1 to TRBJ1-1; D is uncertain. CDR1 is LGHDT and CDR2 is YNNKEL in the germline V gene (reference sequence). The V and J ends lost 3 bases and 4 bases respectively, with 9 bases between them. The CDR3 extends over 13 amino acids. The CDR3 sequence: CASSQGWVTEAFF. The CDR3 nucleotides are TGTGCCAGCAGCCAGGGGTGGGTCACTGAAGCTTTCTTT. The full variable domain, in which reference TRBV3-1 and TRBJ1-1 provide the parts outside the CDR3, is DTAVSQTPKYLVTQMGNDKSIKCEQNLGHDTMYWYKQDSKKFLKIMFSYNNKELIINETVPNRFSPKSPDKAHLNLHINSLELGDSAVYFCASSQGWVTEAFFGQGTRLTVV.

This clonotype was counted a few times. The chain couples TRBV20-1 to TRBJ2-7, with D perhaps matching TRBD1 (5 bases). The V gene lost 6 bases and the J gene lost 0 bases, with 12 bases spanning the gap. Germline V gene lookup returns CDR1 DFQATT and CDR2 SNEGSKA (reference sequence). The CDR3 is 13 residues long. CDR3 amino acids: CSAPRQSSYEQYF. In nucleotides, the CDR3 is TGCAGTGCCCCCAGACAGAGCTCCTACGAGCAGTACTTC.

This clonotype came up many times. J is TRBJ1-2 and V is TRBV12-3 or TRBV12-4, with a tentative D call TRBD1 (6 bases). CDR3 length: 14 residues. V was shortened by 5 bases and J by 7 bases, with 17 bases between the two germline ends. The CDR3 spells CASSIKQGPSGYTF. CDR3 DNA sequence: TGTGCCAGCAGTATAAAACAGGGTCCCAGTGGCTACACCTTC.

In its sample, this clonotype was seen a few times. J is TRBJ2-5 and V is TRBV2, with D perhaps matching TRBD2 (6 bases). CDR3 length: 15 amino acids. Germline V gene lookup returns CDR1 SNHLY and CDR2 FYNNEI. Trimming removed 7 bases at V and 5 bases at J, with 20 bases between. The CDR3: CASISGGLASETQYF. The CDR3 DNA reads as TGTGCCAGCATAAGTGGCGGGCTAGCGTCCGAGACCCAGTACTTC.

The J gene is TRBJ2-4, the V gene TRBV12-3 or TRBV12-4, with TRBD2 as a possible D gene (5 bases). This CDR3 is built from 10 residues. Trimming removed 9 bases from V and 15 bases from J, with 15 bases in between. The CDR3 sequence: CARSGPQTYF. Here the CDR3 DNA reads TGTGCCAGAAGCGGTCCCCAGACGTACTTC.

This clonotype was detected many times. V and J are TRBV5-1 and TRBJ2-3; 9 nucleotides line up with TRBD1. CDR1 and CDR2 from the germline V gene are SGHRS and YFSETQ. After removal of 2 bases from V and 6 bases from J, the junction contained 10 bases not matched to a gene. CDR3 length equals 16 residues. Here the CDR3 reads CASSLSTGQGGDTQYF. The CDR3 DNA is TGCGCCAGCAGCTTAAGTACGGGACAGGGAGGGGATACGCAGTATTTT.

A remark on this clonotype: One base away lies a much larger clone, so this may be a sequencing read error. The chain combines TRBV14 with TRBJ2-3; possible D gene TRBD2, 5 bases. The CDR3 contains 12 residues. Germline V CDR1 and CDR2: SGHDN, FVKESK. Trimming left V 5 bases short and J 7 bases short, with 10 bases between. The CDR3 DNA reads TGTGCCAGCAGCACGAGAGGGTATACGCAGTATTTT. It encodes CASSTRGYTQYF.

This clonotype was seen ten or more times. CDR3 DNA sequence: TGCGCCAGCAGCCAAGCTGGGGGCAGGGATAGTACGCAGTATTTT. Amino acid sequence: CASSQAGGRDSTQYF. The chain couples TRBV4-1 to TRBJ2-3, with D perhaps matching TRBD1 (6 bases). Germline CDR1 reads MGHRA; CDR2 reads YSYEKL. The CDR3 is 15 amino acids. V lost 1 base to trimming and J lost 8 bases, with 16 bases between them.

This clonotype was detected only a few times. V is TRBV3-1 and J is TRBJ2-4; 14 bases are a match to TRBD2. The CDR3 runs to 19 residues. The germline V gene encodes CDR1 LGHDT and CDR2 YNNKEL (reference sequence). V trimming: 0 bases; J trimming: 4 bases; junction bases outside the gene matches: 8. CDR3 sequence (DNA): TGTGCCAGCAGCCAAGATCTGAGGACTAGCGGGGGGAGGAAAAACATTCAGTACTTC. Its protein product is CASSQDLRTSGGRKNIQYF.